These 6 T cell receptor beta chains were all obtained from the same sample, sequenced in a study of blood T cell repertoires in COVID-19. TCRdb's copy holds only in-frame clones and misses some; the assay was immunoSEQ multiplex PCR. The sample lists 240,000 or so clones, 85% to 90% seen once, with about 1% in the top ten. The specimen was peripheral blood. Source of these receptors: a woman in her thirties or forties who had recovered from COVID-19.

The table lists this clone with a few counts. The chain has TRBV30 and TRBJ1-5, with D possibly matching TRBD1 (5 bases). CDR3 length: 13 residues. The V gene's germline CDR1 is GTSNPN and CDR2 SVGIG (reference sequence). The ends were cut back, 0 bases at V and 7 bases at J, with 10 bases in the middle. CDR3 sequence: CAWSVGGFQPQHF. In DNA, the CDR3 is TGTGCCTGGAGTGTGGGGGGTTTCCAGCCCCAGCATTTT.

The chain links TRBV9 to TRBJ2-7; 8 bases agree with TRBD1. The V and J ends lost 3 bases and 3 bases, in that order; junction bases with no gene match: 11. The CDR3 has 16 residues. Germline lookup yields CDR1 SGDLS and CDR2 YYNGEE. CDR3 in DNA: TGTGCCAGCAGCGGACGTCCCGGGACAGGACACTACGAGCAGTACTTC. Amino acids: CASSGRPGTGHYEQYF.

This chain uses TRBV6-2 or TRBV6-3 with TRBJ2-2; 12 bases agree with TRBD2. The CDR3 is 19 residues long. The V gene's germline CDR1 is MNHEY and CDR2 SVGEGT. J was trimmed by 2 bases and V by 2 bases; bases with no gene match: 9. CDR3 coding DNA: TGTGCCAGCAGTTACGAGGCTAGCGGGAGGGGGCTTAACACCGGGGAGCTGTTTTTT. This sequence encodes CASSYEASGRGLNTGELFF.

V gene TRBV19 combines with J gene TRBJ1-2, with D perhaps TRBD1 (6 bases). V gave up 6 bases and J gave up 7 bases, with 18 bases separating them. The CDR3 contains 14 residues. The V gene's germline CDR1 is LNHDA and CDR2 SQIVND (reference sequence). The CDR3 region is CASRAEGGIGGYTF. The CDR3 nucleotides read TGTGCCAGTAGGGCGGAGGGGGGGATCGGTGGCTACACCTTC.

CDR3 in DNA: TGTGCCAGCAGCCCCCCGGGACACCCCTACGAGCAGTACTTC. Residues: CASSPPGHPYEQYF. The chain combines TRBV3-1 (or the pseudogene TRBV3-2) with TRBJ2-7, with D maybe TRBD1 (6 bases). Germline V lookup: CDR1 LGHDT, CDR2 YNNKEL (reference sequence). Trimming stripped 4 bases from V and 2 bases from J, with 12 bases between. This CDR3 region has 14 residues.

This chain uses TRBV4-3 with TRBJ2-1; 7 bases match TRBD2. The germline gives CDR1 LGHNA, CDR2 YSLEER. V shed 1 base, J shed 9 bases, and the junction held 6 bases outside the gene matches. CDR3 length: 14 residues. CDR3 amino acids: CASSQAGWGGEQFF. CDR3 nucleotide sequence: TGCGCCAGCAGCCAAGCGGGATGGGGGGGTGAGCAGTTCTTC.